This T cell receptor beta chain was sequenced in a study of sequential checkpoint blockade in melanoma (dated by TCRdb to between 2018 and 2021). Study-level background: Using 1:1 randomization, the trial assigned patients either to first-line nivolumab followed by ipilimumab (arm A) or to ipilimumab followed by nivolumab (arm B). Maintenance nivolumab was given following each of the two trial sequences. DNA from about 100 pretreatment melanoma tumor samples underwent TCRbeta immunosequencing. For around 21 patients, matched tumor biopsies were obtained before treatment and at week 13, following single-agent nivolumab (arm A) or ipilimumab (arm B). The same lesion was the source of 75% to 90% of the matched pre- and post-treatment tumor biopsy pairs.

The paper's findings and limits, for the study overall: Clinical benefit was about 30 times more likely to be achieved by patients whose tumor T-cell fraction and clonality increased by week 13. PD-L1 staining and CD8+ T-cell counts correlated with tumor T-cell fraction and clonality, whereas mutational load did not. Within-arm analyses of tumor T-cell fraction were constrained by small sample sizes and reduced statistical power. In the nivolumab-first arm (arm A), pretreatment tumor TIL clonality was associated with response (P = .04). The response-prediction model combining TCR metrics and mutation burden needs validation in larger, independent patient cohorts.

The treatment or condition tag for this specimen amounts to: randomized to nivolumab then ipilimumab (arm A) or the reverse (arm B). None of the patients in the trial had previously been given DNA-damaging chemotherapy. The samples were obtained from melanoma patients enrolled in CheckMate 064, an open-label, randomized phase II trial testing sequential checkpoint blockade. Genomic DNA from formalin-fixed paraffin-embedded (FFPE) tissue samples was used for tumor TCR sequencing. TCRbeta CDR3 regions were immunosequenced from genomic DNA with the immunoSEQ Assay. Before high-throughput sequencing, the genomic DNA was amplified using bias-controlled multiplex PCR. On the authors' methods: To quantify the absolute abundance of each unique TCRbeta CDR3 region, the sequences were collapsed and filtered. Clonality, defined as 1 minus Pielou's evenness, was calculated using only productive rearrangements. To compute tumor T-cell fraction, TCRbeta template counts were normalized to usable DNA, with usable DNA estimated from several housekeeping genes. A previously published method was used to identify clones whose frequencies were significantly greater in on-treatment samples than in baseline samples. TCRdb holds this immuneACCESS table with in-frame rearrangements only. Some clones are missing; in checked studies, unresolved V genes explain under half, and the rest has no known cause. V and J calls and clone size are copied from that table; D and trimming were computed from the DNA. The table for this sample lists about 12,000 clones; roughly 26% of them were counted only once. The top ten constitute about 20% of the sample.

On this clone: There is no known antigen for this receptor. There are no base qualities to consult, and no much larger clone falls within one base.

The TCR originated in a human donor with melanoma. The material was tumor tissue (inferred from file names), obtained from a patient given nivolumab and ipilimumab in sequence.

The DNA sequence reads TGTGCCAGCAGCGTAGACGGGACTGGCTTTCCCTACAATGAGCAGTTCTTC. This translates into CASSVDGTGFPYNEQFF. The chain links TRBV9 with TRBJ2-1; the D region possibly corresponds to TRBD2 (6 bases align). V is clipped by 0 bases and J by 2 bases, and the sequence between their germline boundaries is 15 bases long. From the cysteine up to the phenylalanine, the CDR3 has a length of 17 residues. The retained sequence is limited to the CDR3, 51 bases, with the frame set at the first base. Reading the germline V gene gives CDR1 SGDLS and CDR2 YYNGEE.